This TCR beta chain was recovered during a study of shared clonotypes between healthy human individuals. Study-level background: A donor's plate count was three for CD4 naive and three for CD4 memory; CD8 naive had two and CD8 memory one.

Clones were read by immunoSEQ multiplex PCR, and TCRdb kept only the in-frame ones, dropping some. The table shows roughly 2.5 million clones, with roughly nine tenths occurring only once. Notes on the study in general: At large depth, rarefaction still showed sorted-subset sequencing to be incomplete. Memory subsets generally showed lower estimated richness than naive subsets. When compared with the clonotypes that were shared by all four sorted-subset donors, the non-shared clonotypes turned out to have lower generation probabilities.

Germline V CDR1 and CDR2: LNHNV, YYDKDF (reference sequence). The CDR3 is made up of 12 amino acids. Trimming left V 0 bases short and J 7 bases short, with 6 bases between. Points on this clone: Antigen: not known.

What was sequenced was naive CD4+ T cells sorted from blood. Subset specified: CD45RA+ positively selected. This sequence joins TRBV15 and TRBJ2-5; no firm D call. The clonotype comes from a man aged 18 to 29 in good health. This chain's CDR3 is CATSREGGTQYF. The CDR3 DNA reads as TGTGCCACCAGCAGAGAGGGCGGGACCCAGTACTTC.